This T cell receptor (beta chain) was sequenced for a study of cytomegalovirus exposure and HLA in healthy donors. Across the whole study: Genetic ancestry analysis placed under 90% of the 300 to 400 donors that were genotyped in the Caucasian-associated cluster.

Of note for this clone: Antigen unknown.

Germline CDR1 is SQVTM and CDR2 is ANQGSEA. The CDR3 extends over 13 amino acids. Trimming pared 8 bases from V and 6 bases from J, leaving 19 bases between. A multiplex PCR was run with 60 Vbeta primers and 13 Jbeta primers. Repertoires were generated with immunoSEQ multiplex PCR, while TCRdb's copy carries only in-frame clones and drops some. The sample spans about 210,000 clones; the ten largest clones claim about 0.9%. General study points: An assumption of roughly uniform sequencing depth across donors underlay the presence/absence analyses. With high specificity and sensitivity, the classifier reportedly diagnosed cytomegalovirus status.

This chain links TRBV29-1 with TRBJ2-5, with D perhaps matching TRBD1 (5 bases). Sequencing used PBMCs. The clonotype comes from a woman aged 30 to 39 in good health and CMV-seropositive. The CDR3 sequence is CSHPGWPSKTQYF. The CDR3 nucleotides read TGCAGCCACCCAGGGTGGCCCTCGAAGACCCAGTACTTC.